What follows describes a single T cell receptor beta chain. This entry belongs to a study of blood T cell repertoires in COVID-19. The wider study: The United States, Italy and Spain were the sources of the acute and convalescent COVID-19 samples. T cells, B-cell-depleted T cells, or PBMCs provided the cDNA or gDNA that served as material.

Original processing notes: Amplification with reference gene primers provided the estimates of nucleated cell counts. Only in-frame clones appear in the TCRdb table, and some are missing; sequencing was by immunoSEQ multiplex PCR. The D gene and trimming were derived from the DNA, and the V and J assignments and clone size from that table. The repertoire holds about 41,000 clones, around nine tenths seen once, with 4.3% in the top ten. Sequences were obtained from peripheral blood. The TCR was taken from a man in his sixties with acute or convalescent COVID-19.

The CDR3 bases are TGTGCCAGCAGCTTACGGGCCAAGGGCGGGGCCGCTAGCTCTGGAAACACCATATATTTT. Protein: CASSLRAKGGAASSGNTIYF. The chain carries TRBV7-8 and TRBJ1-3, with D possibly TRBD1 on 5 matching bases. Trimming removed 2 bases from V and 0 bases from J, with 23 bases in between. The CDR3 consists of 20 residues. The germline CDR1 and CDR2 sequences are SGHVS and FQNEAQ.